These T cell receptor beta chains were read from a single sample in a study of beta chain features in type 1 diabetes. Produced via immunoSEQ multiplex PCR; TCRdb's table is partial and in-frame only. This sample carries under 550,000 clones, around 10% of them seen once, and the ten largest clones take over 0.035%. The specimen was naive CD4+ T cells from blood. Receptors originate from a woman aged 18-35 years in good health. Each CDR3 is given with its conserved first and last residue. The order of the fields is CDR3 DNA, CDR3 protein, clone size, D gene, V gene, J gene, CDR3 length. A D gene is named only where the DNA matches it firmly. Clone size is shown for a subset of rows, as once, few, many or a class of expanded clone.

CDR3nt: TGTGCCAGCAGCTTGAGCGGCCCCTCCTACAATGAGCAGTTCTTC
CDR3aa: CASSLSGPSYNEQFF
abundance: NA
d_gene: NA
v_gene: TRBV7-2
j_gene: TRBJ2-1
len: 15

CDR3nt: TGTGCCAGCAGCCAAGATGGGGAGACCCAGTACTTC
CDR3aa: CASSQDGETQYF
abundance: NA
d_gene: NA
v_gene: TRBV14
j_gene: TRBJ2-5
len: 12

CDR3nt: TGCGCCAGCAGCTCCGCACTGAGATACGAGCAGTACTTC
CDR3aa: CASSSALRYEQYF
abundance: NA
d_gene: NA
v_gene: TRBV4-3
j_gene: TRBJ2-7
len: 13

CDR3nt: TGCAGCGTGCGAGATGCAGGGGGGTATTATGAGCAGTTCTTC
CDR3aa: CSVRDAGGYYEQFF
abundance: NA
d_gene: NA
v_gene: TRBV29-1
j_gene: TRBJ2-1
len: 14

CDR3nt: TGTGCCAGCAGCCAAGAACGAGGGAGGGGGCTTAGCTCCTACGAGCAGTACTTC
CDR3aa: CASSQERGRGLSSYEQYF
abundance: NA
d_gene: NA
v_gene: TRBV4-2
j_gene: TRBJ2-7
len: 18

CDR3nt: TGTGCCAGCAGTTCCCCAATCTCAGACAGGGACAGTGAGCAGTTCTTC
CDR3aa: CASSSPISDRDSEQFF
abundance: NA
d_gene: TRBD1
v_gene: TRBV27
j_gene: TRBJ2-1
len: 16

CDR3nt: TGTGCCAGCAGCTGGACAGCTTACAATGAGCAGTTCTTC
CDR3aa: CASSWTAYNEQFF
abundance: few
d_gene: NA
v_gene: TRBV5-4
j_gene: TRBJ2-1
len: 13

CDR3nt: TGTGCCAGCAGTGGGACATACCAAGAGACCCAGTACTTC
CDR3aa: CASSGTYQETQYF
abundance: NA
d_gene: NA
v_gene: TRBV6-5
j_gene: TRBJ2-5
len: 13

CDR3nt: TGCAGCGTTCTCGGGATCGATGAAAAACTGTTTTTT
CDR3aa: CSVLGIDEKLFF
abundance: NA
d_gene: NA
v_gene: TRBV29-1
j_gene: TRBJ1-4
len: 12

CDR3nt: TGTGCCAGCAGGACGGGGGTTGACACCGGGGAGCTGTTTTTT
CDR3aa: CASRTGVDTGELFF
abundance: NA
d_gene: NA
v_gene: TRBV27
j_gene: TRBJ2-2
len: 14

CDR3nt: TGTGCCAGTAGTATGGCGGGGGGCGCGAGGCAGCCCCAGCATTTT
CDR3aa: CASSMAGGARQPQHF
abundance: few
d_gene: NA
v_gene: TRBV19
j_gene: TRBJ1-5
len: 15

CDR3nt: TGTGCCAGCTCGGACAGGAACTATGGCTACACCTTC
CDR3aa: CASSDRNYGYTF
abundance: few
d_gene: TRBD1
v_gene: TRBV27
j_gene: TRBJ1-2
len: 12

CDR3nt: TGCGCCAGCAGCTTGGCTAGCGGGGGTTTTGAGACCCAGTACTTC
CDR3aa: CASSLASGGFETQYF
abundance: NA
d_gene: TRBD2
v_gene: TRBV5-1
j_gene: TRBJ2-5
len: 15

CDR3nt: TGTGCCAGCAGCTCCGACAGGGGAAGCACTGAAGCTTTCTTT
CDR3aa: CASSSDRGSTEAFF
abundance: NA
d_gene: TRBD1
v_gene: TRBV11-3
j_gene: TRBJ1-1
len: 14

CDR3nt: TGCAGTGCCTCAGGGAGAAATGAGCAGTTCTTC
CDR3aa: CSASGRNEQFF
abundance: few
d_gene: NA
v_gene: TRBV20-1
j_gene: TRBJ2-1
len: 11

CDR3nt: TGCAGCGTTGGAGGGGACTCCTACGAGCAGTACTTC
CDR3aa: CSVGGDSYEQYF
abundance: NA
d_gene: NA
v_gene: TRBV29-1
j_gene: TRBJ2-7
len: 12

CDR3nt: TGTGCCAGCAGCTTGGACGCGGGGAACACCGGGGAGCTGTTTTTT
CDR3aa: CASSLDAGNTGELFF
abundance: few
d_gene: NA
v_gene: TRBV5-4
j_gene: TRBJ2-2
len: 15

CDR3nt: TGTGCCAGCAGCACGACTAGCGGGGCCCGCTCCAATGAGCAGTTCTTC
CDR3aa: CASSTTSGARSNEQFF
abundance: few
d_gene: TRBD2
v_gene: TRBV7-2
j_gene: TRBJ2-1
len: 16

CDR3nt: TGTGCCAGCAGCGTCGGCAGGGGGCGAGGGACTGAAGCTTTCTTT
CDR3aa: CASSVGRGRGTEAFF
abundance: few
d_gene: TRBD1
v_gene: TRBV9
j_gene: TRBJ1-1
len: 15

CDR3nt: TGTGCCTCCTTAATCACTGGAAACACCATATATTTT
CDR3aa: CASLITGNTIYF
abundance: NA
d_gene: NA
v_gene: TRBV30
j_gene: TRBJ1-3
len: 12

CDR3nt: TGTGCCAGCAGCGCTGGGACAGGTAATTCACCCCTCCACTTT
CDR3aa: CASSAGTGNSPLHF
abundance: NA
d_gene: TRBD1
v_gene: TRBV9
j_gene: TRBJ1-6
len: 14

CDR3nt: TGTGCCTGGAGTGTAAAAGGGCAGTACGAGCAGTACTTC
CDR3aa: CAWSVKGQYEQYF
abundance: many
d_gene: NA
v_gene: TRBV30
j_gene: TRBJ2-7
len: 13

CDR3nt: TGCGCCAGCAGCCACCCTGGACAAGTCACTAACTATGGCTACACCTTC
CDR3aa: CASSHPGQVTNYGYTF
abundance: few
d_gene: NA
v_gene: TRBV4-1
j_gene: TRBJ1-2
len: 16

CDR3nt: TGTGCCAGCAGCTTAGAGGGCCGGGCTAGCGGCAATGAGCAGTTCTTC
CDR3aa: CASSLEGRASGNEQFF
abundance: NA
d_gene: TRBD2
v_gene: TRBV7-2
j_gene: TRBJ2-1
len: 16

CDR3nt: TGTGCCAGCAGTGACGAAGGGGTTGATACGCAGTATTTT
CDR3aa: CASSDEGVDTQYF
abundance: few
d_gene: NA
v_gene: TRBV2
j_gene: TRBJ2-3
len: 13

CDR3nt: TGCGCCAGCAGCCGATTAGGTGGCAGGGGAGATTCACCCCTCCACTTT
CDR3aa: CASSRLGGRGDSPLHF
abundance: NA
d_gene: NA
v_gene: TRBV4-1
j_gene: TRBJ1-6
len: 16

CDR3nt: TGTGCCTGGAGTGTACCTAGCGGGAGCCCAGGGGGCTACGAGCAGTACTTC
CDR3aa: CAWSVPSGSPGGYEQYF
abundance: few
d_gene: TRBD2
v_gene: TRBV30
j_gene: TRBJ2-7
len: 17

CDR3nt: TGCGCCAGCAGCCAAGATCAACGGGAGAGATACGAGCAGTACTTC
CDR3aa: CASSQDQRERYEQYF
abundance: NA
d_gene: NA
v_gene: TRBV4-3
j_gene: TRBJ2-7
len: 15

CDR3nt: TGCGCCAGCAGCCAAGTCAACCTACAGGGGCCAGGGGATGAGCAGTTCTTC
CDR3aa: CASSQVNLQGPGDEQFF
abundance: NA
d_gene: TRBD1
v_gene: TRBV4-3
j_gene: TRBJ2-1
len: 17

CDR3nt: TGTGCCATCAGTACTCTTCTGCTAGCGGGAGTGGTAACAGATACGCAGTATTTT
CDR3aa: CAISTLLLAGVVTDTQYF
abundance: few
d_gene: TRBD2
v_gene: TRBV10-3
j_gene: TRBJ2-3
len: 18

CDR3nt: TGTGCCAGTAGTATAGTACTAGCTACAGATACGCAGTATTTT
CDR3aa: CASSIVLATDTQYF
abundance: few
d_gene: NA
v_gene: TRBV19
j_gene: TRBJ2-3
len: 14

CDR3nt: TGTGCCAGCAGTTACGGAACCTACGAGCAGTACTTC
CDR3aa: CASSYGTYEQYF
abundance: NA
d_gene: NA
v_gene: TRBV6-5
j_gene: TRBJ2-7
len: 12

CDR3nt: TGTGCCAGCAGCTTGGGGTTAGGGGCCAACGTCCTGACTTTC
CDR3aa: CASSLGLGANVLTF
abundance: few
d_gene: NA
v_gene: TRBV7-3
j_gene: TRBJ2-6
len: 14

CDR3nt: TGTGCCAGCAGCTTCCGTAGGGAGACAGGGTACAATGAGCAGTTCTTC
CDR3aa: CASSFRRETGYNEQFF
abundance: few
d_gene: TRBD1
v_gene: TRBV9
j_gene: TRBJ2-1
len: 16

CDR3nt: TGTGCCAGCAGTGTGGGGTTAGGCACAGATACGCAGTATTTT
CDR3aa: CASSVGLGTDTQYF
abundance: few
d_gene: NA
v_gene: TRBV6-1
j_gene: TRBJ2-3
len: 14

CDR3nt: TGTGCCAGCAGTGGGGGATCCAACTATGGCTACACCTTC
CDR3aa: CASSGGSNYGYTF
abundance: NA
d_gene: NA
v_gene: TRBV6-5
j_gene: TRBJ1-2
len: 13

CDR3nt: TGTGCCACCAGCAGAGATTCTCAGTTCTATGCTTTCTTT
CDR3aa: CATSRDSQFYAFF
abundance: few
d_gene: NA
v_gene: TRBV15
j_gene: TRBJ1-1
len: 13

CDR3nt: TGTGCCAGCAGCTTGATTTCAGGGACCAACTATGGCTACACCTTC
CDR3aa: CASSLISGTNYGYTF
abundance: NA
d_gene: NA
v_gene: TRBV7-9
j_gene: TRBJ1-2
len: 15

CDR3nt: TGTGCCACCAGCAGAGTTGTGAATTCACCCCTCCACTTT
CDR3aa: CATSRVVNSPLHF
abundance: few
d_gene: NA
v_gene: TRBV15
j_gene: TRBJ1-6
len: 13

CDR3nt: TGTGCCAGCAGCTTAGCGGACTCCCAGCAGTTCTTC
CDR3aa: CASSLADSQQFF
abundance: few
d_gene: NA
v_gene: TRBV7-2
j_gene: TRBJ2-1
len: 12

CDR3nt: TGTGCCAGCAGCGCATCCTCGGAGGGGCAAGAGACCCAGTACTTC
CDR3aa: CASSASSEGQETQYF
abundance: few
d_gene: NA
v_gene: TRBV9
j_gene: TRBJ2-5
len: 15

CDR3nt: TGTGCCGGTCGTAGCGGGGGGGCCTATCAGACCCAGTACTTC
CDR3aa: CAGRSGGAYQTQYF
abundance: few
d_gene: TRBD2
v_gene: TRBV28
j_gene: TRBJ2-5
len: 14